This T cell receptor (beta chain) came from a study of T-cell memory formation after mild COVID-19. Findings and caveats of the study: A balance of CD4 and CD8 characterized clones contracting day 15 to 85, whereas later expanders leaned CD4+.

A note on this clonotype: No antigen is known for it.

This CDR3 is 12 amino acids long. From germline, CDR1 is LNHDA and CDR2 SQIVND (reference sequence). V dropped 1 base and J dropped 4 bases, with 4 bases sitting between them. TCRdb ran MiXCR on the 5' RACE reads and lists one entry per CDR3 protein. Of about 540,000 distinct CDR3 sequences listed, around 21% were seen once; the top ten hold under 15%. The sample taken for sequencing was PBMCs or a T cell subset sorted from them (not recorded which). The gene calls are TRBV19 and TRBJ1-2, with no clear D. This TCR derives from an adult woman who had mild COVID-19 (a few samples of this study predate the infection). Cell type and time point are not known. DNA of the CDR3: TGTGCCAGTAGTATAGCAGCCTATGGCTACACCTTC. It specifies CASSIAAYGYTF.